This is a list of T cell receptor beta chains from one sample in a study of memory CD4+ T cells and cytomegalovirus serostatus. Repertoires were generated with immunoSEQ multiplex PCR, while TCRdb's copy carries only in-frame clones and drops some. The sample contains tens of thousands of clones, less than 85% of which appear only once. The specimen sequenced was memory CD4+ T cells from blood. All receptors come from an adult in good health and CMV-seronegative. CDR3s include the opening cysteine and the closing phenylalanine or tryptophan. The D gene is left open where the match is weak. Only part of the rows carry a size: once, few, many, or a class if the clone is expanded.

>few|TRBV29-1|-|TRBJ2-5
CSAVGVQETQYF
TGCAGCGCCGTTGGTGTGCAAGAGACCCAGTACTTC
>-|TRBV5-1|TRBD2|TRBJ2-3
CASSPRLATDTQYF
TGCGCCAGCAGCCCCAGACTAGCTACAGATACGCAGTATTTT
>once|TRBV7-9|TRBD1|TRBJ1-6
CASSKAGGQKNSPLHF
TGTGCCAGCAGCAAGGCGGGGGGACAGAAAAATTCACCCCTCCACTTT
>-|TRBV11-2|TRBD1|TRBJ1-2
CASSPGGAYGYTF
TGTGCCAGCAGCCCAGGGGGGGCTTATGGCTACACCTTC
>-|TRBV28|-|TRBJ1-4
CASSERRDGKLFF
TGTGCCAGCAGTGAAAGGAGGGACGGAAAACTGTTTTTT
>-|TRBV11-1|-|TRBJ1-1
CASSQAGKVIRSEAFF
TGTGCCAGCAGCCAAGCGGGGAAGGTTATACGTTCTGAAGCTTTCTTT
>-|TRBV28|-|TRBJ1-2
CASSLSAYGYTF
TGTGCCAGCAGTTTGTCAGCCTATGGCTACACCTTC
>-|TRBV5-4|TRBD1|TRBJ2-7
CASSSVGTGYEQYF
TGTGCCAGCAGCTCGGTAGGGACAGGCTACGAGCAGTACTTC
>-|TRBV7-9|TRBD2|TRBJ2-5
CASSLAGGFETQYF
TGTGCCAGCAGCCTAGCGGGGGGGTTTGAGACCCAGTACTTC
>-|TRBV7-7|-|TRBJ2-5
CASSLGRRVSQETQYF
TGTGCCAGCAGCTTAGGGCGAAGGGTTTCCCAAGAGACCCAGTACTTC
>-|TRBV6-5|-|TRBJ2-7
CASSINALYYEQYF
TGTGCCAGCAGTATCAATGCCCTATACTACGAGCAGTACTTC
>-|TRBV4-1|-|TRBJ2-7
CASSRTGSGAYEQYF
TGCGCCAGCAGCCGTACAGGGAGTGGGGCCTACGAGCAGTACTTC
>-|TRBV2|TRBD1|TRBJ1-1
CASRMDRVGNTEAFF
TGTGCCAGCAGGATGGACAGGGTCGGGAACACTGAAGCTTTCTTT
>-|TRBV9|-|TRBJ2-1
CASSVGGADEQFF
TGTGCCAGCAGCGTAGGGGGGGCCGATGAGCAGTTCTTC
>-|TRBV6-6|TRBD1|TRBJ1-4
CASSPLPGQPNEKLFF
TGTGCCAGCAGTCCCCTCCCGGGACAGCCGAATGAAAAACTGTTTTTT
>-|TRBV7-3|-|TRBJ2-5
CASSPTGLQETQYF
TGTGCCAGCAGCCCAACGGGCCTCCAAGAGACCCAGTACTTC
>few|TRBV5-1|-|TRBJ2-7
CASSFGGTGYEQYF
TGCGCCAGCAGCTTTGGTGGCACTGGCTACGAGCAGTACTTC
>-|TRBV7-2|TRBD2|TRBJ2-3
CASSSGLAGRGDTQYF
TGTGCCAGCAGCTCTGGACTAGCGGGTCGCGGGGATACGCAGTATTTT
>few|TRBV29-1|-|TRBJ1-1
CSVTGIAEAFF
TGCAGCGTGACTGGGATCGCTGAAGCTTTCTTT
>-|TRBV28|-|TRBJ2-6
CASIGTDHDSGANVLTF
TGTGCCAGCATAGGGACGGATCATGACTCTGGGGCCAACGTCCTGACTTTC
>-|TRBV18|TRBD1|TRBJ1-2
CASSPRTGYGYTF
TGTGCCAGCTCACCCCGGACAGGGTATGGCTACACCTTC
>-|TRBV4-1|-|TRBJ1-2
CASSQDTANYGYTF
TGCGCCAGCAGCCAAGATACAGCTAACTATGGCTACACCTTC
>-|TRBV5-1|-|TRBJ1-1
CASSLVPVDTEAFF
TGCGCCAGCAGCTTGGTCCCAGTAGACACTGAAGCTTTCTTT
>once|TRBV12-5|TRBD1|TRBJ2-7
CASHRGDRAIYEQYF
TGTGCTAGTCACCGGGGGGACAGGGCTATCTACGAGCAGTACTTC
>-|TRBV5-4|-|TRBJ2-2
CASSSAYLEPDTGELFF
TGTGCCAGCAGCTCCGCTTATTTGGAACCTGACACCGGGGAGCTGTTTTTT
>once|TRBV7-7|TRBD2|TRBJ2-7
CASSSGLAGEQYF
TGTGCCAGCAGCTCGGGACTAGCGGGGGAGCAGTACTTC
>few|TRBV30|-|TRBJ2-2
CAWRTGNTGELFF
TGTGCCTGGAGGACAGGGAACACCGGGGAGCTGTTTTTT
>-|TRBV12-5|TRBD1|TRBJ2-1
CASGLGTGGSNEQFF
TGTGCTAGTGGTCTCGGGACAGGGGGATCCAATGAGCAGTTCTTC
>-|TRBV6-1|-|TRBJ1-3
CASSENTGGNTIYF
TGTGCCAGCAGTGAAAATACAGGGGGAAACACCATATATTTT
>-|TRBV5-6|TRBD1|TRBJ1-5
CASSWTGGGRNQPQHF
TGTGCCAGCAGCTGGACAGGGGGCGGTCGTAATCAGCCCCAGCATTTT
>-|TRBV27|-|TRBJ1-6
CASSSWTAPGPLHF
TGTGCCAGCAGTTCATGGACAGCCCCCGGCCCCCTCCACTTT
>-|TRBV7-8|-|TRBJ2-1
CASSLGSGEYNEQFF
TGTGCCAGCAGCCTTGGATCGGGGGAGTACAATGAGCAGTTCTTC
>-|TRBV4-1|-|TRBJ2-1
CASSAQGKQFF
TGCGCCAGCAGCGCACAGGGCAAGCAGTTCTTC
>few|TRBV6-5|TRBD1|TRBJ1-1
CASSYRGHTEAFF
TGTGCCAGCAGCTACAGGGGGCACACTGAAGCTTTCTTT
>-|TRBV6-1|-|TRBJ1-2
CASSVGSGRVYGYTF
TGTGCCAGCAGTGTAGGATCGGGGAGGGTATATGGCTACACCTTC
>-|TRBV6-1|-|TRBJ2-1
CASRPGPGAYNEQFF
TGTGCCAGCAGACCCGGGCCCGGAGCCTACAATGAGCAGTTCTTC
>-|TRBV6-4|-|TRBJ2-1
CASSSKGVNEQFF
TGTGCCAGCAGTAGCAAGGGTGTCAATGAGCAGTTCTTC
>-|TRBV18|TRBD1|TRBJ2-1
CASSPGTGLYNEQFF
TGTGCCAGCTCACCCGGGACAGGGCTTTACAATGAGCAGTTCTTC
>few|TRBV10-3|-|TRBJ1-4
CAISEWGQANEKLFF
TGTGCCATCAGTGAGTGGGGACAAGCTAATGAAAAACTGTTTTTT
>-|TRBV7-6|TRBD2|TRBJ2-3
CASSLVGGSSTDTQYF
TGTGCCAGCAGCTTAGTGGGGGGGAGCTCCACAGATACGCAGTATTTT